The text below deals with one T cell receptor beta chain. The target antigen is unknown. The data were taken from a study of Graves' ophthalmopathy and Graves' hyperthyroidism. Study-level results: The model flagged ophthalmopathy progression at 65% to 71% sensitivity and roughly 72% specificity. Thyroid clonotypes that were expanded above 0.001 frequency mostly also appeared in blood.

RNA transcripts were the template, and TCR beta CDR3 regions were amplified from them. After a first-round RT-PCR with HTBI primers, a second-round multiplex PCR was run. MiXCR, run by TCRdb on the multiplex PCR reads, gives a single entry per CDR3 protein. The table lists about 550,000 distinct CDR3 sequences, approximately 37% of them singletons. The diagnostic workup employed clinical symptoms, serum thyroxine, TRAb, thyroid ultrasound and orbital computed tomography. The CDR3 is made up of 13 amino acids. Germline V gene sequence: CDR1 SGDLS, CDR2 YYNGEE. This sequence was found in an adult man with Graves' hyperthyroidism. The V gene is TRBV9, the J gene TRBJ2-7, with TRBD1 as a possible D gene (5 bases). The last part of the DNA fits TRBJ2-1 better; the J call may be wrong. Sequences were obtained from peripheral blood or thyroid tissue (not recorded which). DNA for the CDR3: TGTGCCAGCAGCGTAGAACCAGGGAATGAGCAGTTCTTC. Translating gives CASSVEPGNEQFF.